This T cell receptor (beta chain) emerged from a study of T cell repertoires in aging, cancer and after chemotherapy. The template was genomic DNA from peripheral blood, not RNA. This clonotype has a handful of counts. V dropped 4 bases and J dropped 5; count of bases not matched to a gene: 3. CDR1 is SGHRS, CDR2 YFSETQ, per germline. This CDR3 is built from 12 residues. Rearranged V-D-J TRB sequences were amplified with a mixed TRB-A/B primer pool. Each CDR3 protein gets one entry after TCRdb re-called the multiplex PCR reads with MiXCR. Seen here are around 4,000 distinct CDR3 sequences, 25% to 30% observed once, and the top ten hold around 45%.

This clonotype was sampled from a human donor in good health. The genes are TRBV5-1 and TRBJ2-7, with 7 nucleotides matching TRBD1. The sequenced sample was blood. The CDR3 DNA sequence: TGCGCCAGCAGCCGCACAGGGGACGAGCAGTACTTC. Residues: CASSRTGDEQYF.